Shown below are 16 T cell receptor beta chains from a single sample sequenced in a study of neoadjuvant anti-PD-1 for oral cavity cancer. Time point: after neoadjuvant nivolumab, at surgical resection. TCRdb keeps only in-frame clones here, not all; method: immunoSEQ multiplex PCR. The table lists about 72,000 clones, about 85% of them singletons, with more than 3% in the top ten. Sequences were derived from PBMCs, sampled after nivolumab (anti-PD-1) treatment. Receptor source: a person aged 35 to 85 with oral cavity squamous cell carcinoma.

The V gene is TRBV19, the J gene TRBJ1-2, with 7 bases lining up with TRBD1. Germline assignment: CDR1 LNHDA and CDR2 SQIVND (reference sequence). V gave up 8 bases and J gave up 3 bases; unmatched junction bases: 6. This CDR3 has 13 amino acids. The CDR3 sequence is CASADQGDYGYTF. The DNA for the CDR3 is TGTGCCAGTGCAGACCAGGGGGACTATGGCTACACCTTC.

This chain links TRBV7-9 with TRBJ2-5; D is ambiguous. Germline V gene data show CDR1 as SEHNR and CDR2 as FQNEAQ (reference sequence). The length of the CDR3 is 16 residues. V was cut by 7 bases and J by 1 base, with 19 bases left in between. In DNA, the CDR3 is TGTGCCAGCACCGGGCTCCGGGCCCCGTCCCAAGAGACCCAGTACTTC. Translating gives CASTGLRAPSQETQYF.

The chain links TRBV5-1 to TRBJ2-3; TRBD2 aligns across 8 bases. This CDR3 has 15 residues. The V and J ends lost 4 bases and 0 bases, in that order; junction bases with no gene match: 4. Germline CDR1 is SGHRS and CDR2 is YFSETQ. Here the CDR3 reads CASSTSSGSTDTQYF. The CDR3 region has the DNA TGCGCCAGCAGCACCTCTAGCGGGAGCACAGATACGCAGTATTTT.

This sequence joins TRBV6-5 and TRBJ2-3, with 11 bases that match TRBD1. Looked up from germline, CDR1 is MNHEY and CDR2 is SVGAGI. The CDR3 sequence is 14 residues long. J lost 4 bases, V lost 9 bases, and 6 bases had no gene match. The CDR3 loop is CASPPGQGADTQYF. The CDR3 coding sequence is TGTGCCAGTCCCCCGGGACAGGGGGCAGATACGCAGTATTTT.

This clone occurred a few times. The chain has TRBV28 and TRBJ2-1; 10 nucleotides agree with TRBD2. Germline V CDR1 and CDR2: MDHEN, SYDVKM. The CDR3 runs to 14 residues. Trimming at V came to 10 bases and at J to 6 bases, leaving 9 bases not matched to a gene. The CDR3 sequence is CATKRTSGFNEQFF. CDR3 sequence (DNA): TGTGCCACAAAGAGGACTAGCGGCTTCAATGAGCAGTTCTTC.

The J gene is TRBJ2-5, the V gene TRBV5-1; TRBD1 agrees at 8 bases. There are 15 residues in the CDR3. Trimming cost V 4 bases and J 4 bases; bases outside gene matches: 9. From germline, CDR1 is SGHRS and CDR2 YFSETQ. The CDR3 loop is CASSAGGQAVETQYF. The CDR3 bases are TGCGCCAGCAGCGCCGGGGGACAGGCGGTAGAGACCCAGTACTTC.

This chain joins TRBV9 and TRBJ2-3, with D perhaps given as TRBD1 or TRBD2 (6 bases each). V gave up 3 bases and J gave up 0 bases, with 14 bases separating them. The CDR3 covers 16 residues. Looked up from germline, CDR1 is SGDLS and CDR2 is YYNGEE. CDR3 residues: CASSAEGGLSTDTQYF. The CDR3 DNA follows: TGTGCCAGCAGCGCCGAGGGGGGTCTTAGCACAGATACGCAGTATTTT.

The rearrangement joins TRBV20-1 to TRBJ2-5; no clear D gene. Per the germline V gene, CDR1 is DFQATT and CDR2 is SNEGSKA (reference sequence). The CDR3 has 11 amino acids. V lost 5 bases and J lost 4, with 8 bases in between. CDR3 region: CSALYVETQYF. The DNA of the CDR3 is TGCAGTGCTCTCTACGTAGAGACCCAGTACTTC.

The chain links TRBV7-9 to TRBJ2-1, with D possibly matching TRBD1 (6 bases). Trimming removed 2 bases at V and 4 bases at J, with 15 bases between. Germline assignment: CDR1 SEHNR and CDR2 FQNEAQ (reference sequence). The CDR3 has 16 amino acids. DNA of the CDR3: TGTGCCAGCAGCTTAAGGGGGTCCGGAAATTACAATGAGCAGTTCTTC. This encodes CASSLRGSGNYNEQFF.

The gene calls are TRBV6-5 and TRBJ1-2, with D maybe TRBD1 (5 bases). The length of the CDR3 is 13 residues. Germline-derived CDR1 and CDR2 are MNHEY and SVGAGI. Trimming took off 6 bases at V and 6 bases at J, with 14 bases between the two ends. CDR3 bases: TGTGCCAGCAGGGTTGGAGGGGTAAATGGCTACACCTTC. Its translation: CASRVGGVNGYTF.

Here the CDR3 reads CASRGWGYEQYF. The CDR3 DNA sequence: TGTGCCAGCAGGGGGTGGGGCTACGAGCAGTACTTC. The chain couples TRBV11-2 to TRBJ2-7; no clear D. CDR3 length equals 12 residues. CDR1 and CDR2 (germline): SGHAT, FQNNGV. V was trimmed by 6 bases and J by 3 bases, leaving 9 bases between them.

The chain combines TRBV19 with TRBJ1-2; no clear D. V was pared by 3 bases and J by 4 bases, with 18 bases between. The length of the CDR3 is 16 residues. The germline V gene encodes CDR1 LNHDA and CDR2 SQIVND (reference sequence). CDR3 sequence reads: CASSIGEQITGYGYTF. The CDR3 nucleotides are TGTGCCAGTAGTATTGGCGAGCAGATAACTGGCTATGGCTACACCTTC.

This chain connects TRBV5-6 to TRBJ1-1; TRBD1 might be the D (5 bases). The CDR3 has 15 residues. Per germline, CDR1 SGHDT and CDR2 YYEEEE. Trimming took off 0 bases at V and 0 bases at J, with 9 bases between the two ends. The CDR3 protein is CASSLAPGLNTEAFF. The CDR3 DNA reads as TGTGCCAGCAGCTTGGCCCCGGGGCTGAACACTGAAGCTTTCTTT.

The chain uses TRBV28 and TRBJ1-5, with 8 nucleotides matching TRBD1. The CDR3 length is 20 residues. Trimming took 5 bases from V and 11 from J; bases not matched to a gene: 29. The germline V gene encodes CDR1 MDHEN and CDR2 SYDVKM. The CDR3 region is CASSLFRPTGTGPVREAQHF. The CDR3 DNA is TGTGCCAGCAGTCTGTTTCGCCCAACCGGGACAGGTCCGGTCAGGGAGGCCCAGCATTTT.

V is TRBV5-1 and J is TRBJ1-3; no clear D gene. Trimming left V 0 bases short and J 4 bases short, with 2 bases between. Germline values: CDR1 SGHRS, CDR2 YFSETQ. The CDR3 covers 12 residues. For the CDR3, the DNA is TGCGCCAGCAGCTTGGACGGAAACACCATATATTTT. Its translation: CASSLDGNTIYF. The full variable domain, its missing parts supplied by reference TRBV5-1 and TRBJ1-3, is KAGVTQTPRYLIKTRGQQVTLSCSPISGHRSVSWYQQTPGQGLQFLFEYFSETQRNKGNFPGRFSGRQFSNSRSEMNVSTLELGDSALYLCASSLDGNTIYFGEGSWLTVV.

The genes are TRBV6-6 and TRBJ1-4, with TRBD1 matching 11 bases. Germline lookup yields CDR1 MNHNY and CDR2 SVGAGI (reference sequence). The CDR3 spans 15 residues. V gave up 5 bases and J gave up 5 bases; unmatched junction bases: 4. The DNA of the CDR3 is TGTGCCAGCAGTGGACAGGGGGCGCGGAATGAAAAACTGTTTTTT. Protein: CASSGQGARNEKLFF.